This TCR beta chain appears in the sequencing data of a study of T cells in Graves' hyperthyroidism and ophthalmopathy. Amplification yielded TCR beta CDR3 regions, with RNA transcripts as the source. When the TCR CDR3 underwent first-round RT-PCR, the HTBI primer set was used. Each CDR3 protein is one row after TCRdb ran MiXCR on the multiplex PCR reads. The sample has 410,000 or so distinct CDR3 sequences, over 12% seen once; the top ten hold roughly an eighth. The CDR3 is 14 amino acids. The V gene's germline CDR1 is MDHEN and CDR2 SYDVKM. This clonotype occurred many times. The chain couples TRBV28 to TRBJ2-1; 8 positions match TRBD2. The sequenced sample was blood. The sequence was obtained from a man between 18 and 35 years old with Graves' ophthalmopathy. CDR3 sequence: CVITDPGLGGEQFF. The CDR3 bases are TGTGTAATAACCGATCCGGGACTAGGAGGTGAGCAGTTCTTC.